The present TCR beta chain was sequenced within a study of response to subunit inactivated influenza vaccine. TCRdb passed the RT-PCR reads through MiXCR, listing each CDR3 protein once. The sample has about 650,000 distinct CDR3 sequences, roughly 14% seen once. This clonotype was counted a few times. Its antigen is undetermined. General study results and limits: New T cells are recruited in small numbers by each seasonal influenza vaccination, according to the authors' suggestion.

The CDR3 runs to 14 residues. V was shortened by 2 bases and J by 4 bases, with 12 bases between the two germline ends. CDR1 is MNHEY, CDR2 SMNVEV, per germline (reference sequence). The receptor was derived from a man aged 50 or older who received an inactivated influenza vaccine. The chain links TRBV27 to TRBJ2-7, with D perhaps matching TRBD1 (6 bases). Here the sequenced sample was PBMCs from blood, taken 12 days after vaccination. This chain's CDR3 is CASSLRSGVYEQYF. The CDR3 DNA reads TGTGCCAGCAGTTTACGGTCAGGGGTTTACGAGCAGTACTTC.